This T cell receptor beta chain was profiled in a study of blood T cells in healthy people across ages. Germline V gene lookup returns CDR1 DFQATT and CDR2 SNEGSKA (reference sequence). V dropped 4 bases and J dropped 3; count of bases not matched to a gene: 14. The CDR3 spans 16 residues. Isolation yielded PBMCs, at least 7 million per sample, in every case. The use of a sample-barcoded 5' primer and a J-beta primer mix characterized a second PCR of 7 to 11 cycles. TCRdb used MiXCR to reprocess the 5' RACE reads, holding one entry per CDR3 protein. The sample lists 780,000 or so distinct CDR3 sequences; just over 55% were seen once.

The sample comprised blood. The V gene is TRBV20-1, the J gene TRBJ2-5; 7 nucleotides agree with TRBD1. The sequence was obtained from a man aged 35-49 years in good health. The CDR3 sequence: CSAIKPSTGNEETQYF. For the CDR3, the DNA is TGCAGTGCTATCAAACCATCGACAGGGAACGAAGAGACCCAGTACTTC.